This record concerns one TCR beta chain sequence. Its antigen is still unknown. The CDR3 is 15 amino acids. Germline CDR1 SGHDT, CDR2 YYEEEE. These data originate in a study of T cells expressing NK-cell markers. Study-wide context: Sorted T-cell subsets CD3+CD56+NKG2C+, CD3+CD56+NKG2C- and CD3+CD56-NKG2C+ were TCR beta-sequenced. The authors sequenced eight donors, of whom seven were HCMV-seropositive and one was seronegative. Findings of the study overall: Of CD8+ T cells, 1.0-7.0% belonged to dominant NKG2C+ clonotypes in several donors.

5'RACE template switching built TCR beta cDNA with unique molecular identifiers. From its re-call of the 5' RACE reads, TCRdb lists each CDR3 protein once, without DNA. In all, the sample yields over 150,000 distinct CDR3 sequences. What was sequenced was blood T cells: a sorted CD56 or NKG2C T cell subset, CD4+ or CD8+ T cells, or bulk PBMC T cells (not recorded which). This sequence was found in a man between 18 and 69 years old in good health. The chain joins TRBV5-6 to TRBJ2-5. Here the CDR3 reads CASSPLMDVAETQYF.